This T cell receptor (beta chain) was recovered during a study of blood T cell repertoires in COVID-19. Across the study: Donors in the United States, Italy and Spain gave samples during acute or convalescent COVID-19. T cells, B-cell-depleted T cells, or PBMCs provided the cDNA or gDNA that served as material.

Original data processing: Amplifying reference gene primers gave estimates of nucleated cell counts. The repertoire was sequenced with immunoSEQ multiplex PCR; TCRdb's copy has only in-frame clones and lacks some. Clone size and V and J calls were adopted from that table, with D and trimming inferred from the DNA. The table shows more than 25,000 clones, with approximately 90% occurring only once. The germline gives CDR1 LGHDT, CDR2 YNNKEL (reference sequence). The CDR3 extends over 16 amino acids. V was pared by 0 bases and J by 5 bases, with 11 bases between. The sequence was obtained from a human donor in a cohort sampled during active COVID-19. Sequencing was carried out using peripheral blood. The J gene is TRBJ1-6, the V gene TRBV3-1 (or the pseudogene TRBV3-2), with D unclear. CDR3: CASSQELQPHNSPLHF. CDR3 nucleotides: TGTGCCAGCAGCCAAGAGCTACAGCCTCATAATTCACCCCTCCACTTT.